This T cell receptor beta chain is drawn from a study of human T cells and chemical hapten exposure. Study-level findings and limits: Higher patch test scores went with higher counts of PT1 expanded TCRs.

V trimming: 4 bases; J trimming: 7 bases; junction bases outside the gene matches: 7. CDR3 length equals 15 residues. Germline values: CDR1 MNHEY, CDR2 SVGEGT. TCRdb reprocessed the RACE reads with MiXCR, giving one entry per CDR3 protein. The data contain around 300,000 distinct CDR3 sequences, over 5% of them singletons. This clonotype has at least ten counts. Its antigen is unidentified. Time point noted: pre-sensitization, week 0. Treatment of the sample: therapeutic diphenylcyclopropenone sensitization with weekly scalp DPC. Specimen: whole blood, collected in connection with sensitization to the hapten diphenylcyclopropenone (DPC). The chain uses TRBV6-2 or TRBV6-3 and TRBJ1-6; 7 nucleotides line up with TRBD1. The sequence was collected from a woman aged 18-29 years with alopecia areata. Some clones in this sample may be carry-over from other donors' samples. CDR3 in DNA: TGTGCCAGCAGTTCGACCGGGACAGAAAATTCACCCCTCCACTTT. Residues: CASSSTGTENSPLHF.